This T cell receptor (beta chain) was sequenced during a study of cytomegalovirus exposure and HLA in healthy donors (dated by TCRdb to 2016 to 2017). Turning to the overall study: According to an earlier analysis of several hundred of the donors, roughly 180 million T cells yielded 117 million unique TCR beta sequences and about 300 Gb of sequence data. Roughly 300 gigabases of sequencing data and around 80 million unique TCR sequences made up an early release that covered approximately 650 HLA-typed donors. Of the 350 to 400 genotyped donors, approximately 83% fell in the genetic ancestry cluster associated with self-reported Caucasian donors. The study was designed to test whether signatures of past pathogen exposure could be identified by cataloging public T cell receptors. The study used immunosequencing to profile the T cell repertoires of approximately 640 subjects and linked those repertoires to cytomegalovirus serostatus. Besides the first cohort of roughly 700 subjects, a separate validation cohort made up of over 95 different subjects was used. To predict cytomegalovirus infection status, the study combined high-throughput TCR immunosequencing, statistical association of individual TCRs with disease status, and machine learning. A later analysis re-analyzed previously published TCR beta repertoires from hundreds of donors and added high-resolution HLA genotyping to study TCR occurrence patterns. The later analysis used no new phenotypic data to find candidate immune exposures, relying instead on TCR beta sequences and their occurrence across donors. An earlier analysis of 587 of the donors used high-throughput TCR beta sequencing to judge whether each TCR beta V gene segment behaved as functional or pseudogenic. Alongside the repertoire data, information on donor age, sex, ethnicity and CMV serostatus was compiled. A later genetic analysis used genome-wide SNP genotypes for about three fifths of the 666 donors, treating that subset as a discovery cohort. All discovery cohort repertoires had been generated using a single sequencing platform. HLA typing covered class I and class II loci at four-digit resolution. Typing coverage differed by locus: A, B, C, DRB1 and DQB1 were typed in about 620-630 donors, DQA1 in 500 to 550, DPA1 in around 610, and DPB1 in roughly 450. Roughly five DR-DQ haplotypes were handled as single units for association and clustering because linkage in the cohort was strong. Across about 380 genotyped donors of the cohort, an average of roughly 230,000 unique TCR beta nucleotide sequences per donor were sequenced, and approximately 17% of those sequences were non-productive. Broad study findings and their caveats: A few of the identified cytomegalovirus-associated TCR beta chains were confirmed in vitro to be specific for cytomegalovirus antigens. The classifier was reported to diagnose cytomegalovirus status with high specificity and sensitivity in both the original and validation cohorts. Compared with equally common non-associated chains, HLA-associated TCR beta chains in a later analysis were more clonally expanded and had lower generation probabilities. Correlated functional status among segregating V segments might reflect linkage disequilibrium, but an unknown experimental factor could not be ruled out. A later analysis found that TCR association rates varied across HLA loci, with DRB1 alleles showing the most associated TCRs and HLA-C alleles the fewest. Sequencing depth was assumed to be roughly uniform across donors in the presence/absence analyses, though that assumption may not hold. Broadly in line with IMGT annotations, most TCR beta V segments showed up in productive rearrangements about 87% or about 30% of the time in an earlier analysis of 450 to 600 of the donors. Because counts were too low, roughly 17 rarely observed V segments, including chromosome 9 orphons, were left out of the earlier analysis of 587 of the donors. At a false discovery rate of 0.05, a later analysis linked around 15,000 TCR beta sequences to specific HLA alleles. In this cohort, only TCR beta chains were sequenced, and detectable features were limited by the absence of alpha or paired-chain data. It was suggested by the authors that the approach could potentially be generalized to other disease states and immunological phenotypes. A group of highly shared sequence variants was considered likely to be a technical artifact of the sequencing pipeline. The study listed 164 TCR beta chains as associated with cytomegalovirus. When HLA alleles, especially DR and DQ, strongly co-occurred, attributing TCR associations to individual alleles was difficult. A later analysis reported that several top co-occurrence clusters appeared linked to parvovirus B19, influenza, CMV and Epstein-Barr virus. Most CMV-associated TCR beta chains appeared to be HLA-restricted in a later analysis, and the HLA associations seemed to be driven largely by CMV exposure. In a later genetic analysis, a missense DCLRE1C variant was associated with V-gene and J-gene trimming of TCR beta chains, and the association was replicated in an independent cohort. In a later genetic analysis, fewer N-insertions in productive TCRs were reported among donors in an Asian-associated ancestry cluster than the approximately 670-donor mean. While some public TCRs were present in many individuals, most TCR sequences turned up only very rarely across donors. A further reported finding was that TCR beta sequences accurately predicted the HLA-A and HLA-B alleles for most subjects in the first cohort. The 87-base-pair reads could not distinguish some IMGT-functional V segments, including TRBV6-2 and TRBV6-3, so those segments were excluded. Because HLA typing was unavailable for some donors at each locus, only the typed subset was used in association tests. For the cohort, immune exposure information was limited to CMV serostatus.

Deletion took 6 bases off V and 7 bases off J, with a span of 16 bases between the germline ends. The germline V gene sets CDR1 to MNHEY and CDR2 to SVGAGI. The CDR3 runs 14 amino acids, cysteine and phenylalanine included. The retained sequence is limited to the CDR3, 42 bases, with the frame set at the first base. The method behind the library was the immunoSEQ multiplex PCR assay. For the multiplex PCR, a mixture combining 60 forward primers for TCR Vbeta segments and 13 reverse primers for TCR Jbeta segments was used. The CDR3 region of rearranged TCR beta genes was amplified from genomic DNA with a multiplex PCR assay. On the Illumina HiSeq System, the amplified TCR beta libraries were sequenced as 87-base-pair reads. The study's processing was this. A later analysis counted some 74 million unique TCR beta chains across the 550 to 750 repertoires, and roughly 11 million of these chains were shared by at least two donors. Raw reads were error-corrected and collapsed into unique sequences with a nearest-neighbor algorithm that merged closely related sequences to remove PCR and sequencing errors. Alignment of CDR3 sequences to IMGT reference sequences was used to assign V, D and J gene segments. For a sequence to be retained, a match of at least six nucleotides to both a V gene segment and a J gene segment was required. Rearrangements were classified as productive when the CDR3 lacked stop codons and remained in frame with V and J, and all other rearrangements were classified as non-productive. CDR3 was defined according to IMGT convention as the region running from the second conserved V-encoded cysteine to the conserved J-encoded phenylalanine. Sequences without an unambiguous match to a single V gene segment were excluded from the earlier analysis of a few hundred of the donors. In an earlier analysis of 587 of the donors, a V segment was called functional when productive rearrangements were above 56.7%, and segregating when the standard deviation between donors exceeded 5%. A statistical classification framework was developed to diagnose cytomegalovirus status using the catalog of TCR beta chain sequences. A later analysis assigned V and J genes by comparing TCR nucleotide sequences with IMGT/GENE-DB human TR gene sequences. Using the TCRdist pipeline, a later analysis assigned CDR3 sequences along with most-parsimonious VDJ recombination scenarios. In a later analysis, every TCR beta chain was defined by the combination of its CDR3 amino acid sequence and its V-gene family, and reads without a unique V-gene family were dropped. As a way to deal with suspected cross-contamination and a sequencing artifact, a later analysis dropped approximately 570 nucleotide sequences that were highly shared and had low generation probability. In a later analysis, a clonal expansion index for each public chain was calculated from normalized within-repertoire ranks of inferred template counts. Generation probabilities in a later analysis came from a VDJ recombination model fitted to out-of-frame rearrangements, and those results were checked against IGoR. A later analysis scored TCR-TCR, TCR-HLA and TCR-CMV co-occurrence with hypergeometric tests, applying a repertoire-size bias correction to TCR pairs. In a later analysis, false discovery rates were estimated by permuting HLA or CMV assignments 20 times. In a later analysis, co-occurring TCRs were grouped using DBSCAN, and TCRdist sequence similarity was added for clustering within HLA-allele-positive subsets. Repertoires with fewer than 30,000 or more than 120,000 public chains were left out of co-occurrence clustering, as were about 5 repertoires with anomalous nucleotide sharing. Imported from immuneACCESS, the table was reduced by TCRdb to in-frame sequences with V and J called. These copies leave out some clones; in studies compared against another copy, an unresolved V gene accounts for under half, and the cause of the remainder is not known. That table gives V, J and clone size, and the DNA gave D and trimming. This sample is represented by more than 150,000 clones; 65% to 80% of them were singletons. Approximately 7% of the sample belongs to the ten largest clones.

The cohort was made up of about 610 healthy bone marrow donors. Cohort members were all nominally healthy when sampled, although unrecorded immune exposures were likely present. The donor tested CMV seropositive, placing the donor among the 289 seropositive members of the cohort. Every donor gave a peripheral blood sample, and the peripheral blood mononuclear cells from that sample were used for TCR beta sequencing. The Qiagen DNeasy Blood Extraction Kit was used to extract genomic DNA from the blood cell samples. This clone came up once. It has no known antigen specificity. It has no much larger one-base neighbor in the sample; base qualities were not kept.

The chain links TRBV6-5 with TRBJ2-1; TRBD2 is a weak D gene call, 6 bases matching. Sequencing was performed on PBMCs. The sequence was obtained from a woman aged 40 to 55 in good health and CMV-seropositive. CDR3 reads: CASSGTSVGNEQFF. The base sequence is TGTGCCAGCAGCGGGACTTCGGTTGGTAATGAGCAGTTCTTC.